These 8 T cell receptor beta chains were all obtained from the same sample, sequenced in a study of identical twins. One entry per CDR3 protein results from TCRdb running MiXCR on the 5' RACE reads. This table has 1.5 million to 2 million distinct CDR3 sequences, about 31% appearing once. Sequencing was carried out using cord blood. Receptors were obtained from a newborn girl in good health.

V usage is TRBV7-2 and J usage is TRBJ2-1, with D possibly being TRBD2 (5 bases). From germline, CDR1 is SGHTA and CDR2 FQGNSA. CDR3 length: 12 amino acids. V was clipped by 1 base and J by 14 bases, with 12 bases between them. Here the CDR3 reads CASSLGLSREFF. The CDR3 DNA follows: TGTGCCAGCAGCTTAGGTCTCTCGAGGGAGTTCTTC.

In its sample, this clonotype was seen a few times. The genes are TRBV5-1 and TRBJ2-1, with 10 bases that match TRBD2. V gave up 3 bases and J gave up 9 bases; unmatched junction bases: 6. Germline CDR1 is SGHRS and CDR2 is YFSETQ. CDR3 length: 14 amino acids. CDR3 DNA sequence: TGCGCCAGCAGCTCAAGCGGGGGGGTAGGTGAGCAGTTCTTC. Its protein product is CASSSSGGVGEQFF.

This clonotype was seen more than once but under ten times. The chain uses TRBV5-1 and TRBJ2-7; the D is unclear. Germline V CDR1 and CDR2: SGHRS, YFSETQ. V was shortened by 0 bases and J by 0 bases, with 10 bases between the two germline ends. The CDR3 is 15 residues long. CDR3 residues: CASSLGPQSSYEQYF. The CDR3 nucleotides are TGCGCCAGCAGCTTGGGACCCCAGAGCTCCTACGAGCAGTACTTC. The whole variable domain, filled in from reference TRBV5-1 and TRBJ2-7, reads KAGVTQTPRYLIKTRGQQVTLSCSPISGHRSVSWYQQTPGQGLQFLFEYFSETQRNKGNFPGRFSGRQFSNSRSEMNVSTLELGDSALYLCASSLGPQSSYEQYFGPGTRLTVT.

This chain joins TRBV10-2 and TRBJ2-1, with 9 positions matching TRBD2. The ends lost 6 bases at V and 2 bases at J; junction bases unmatched: 8. CDR3 length: 16 residues. Germline V gene lookup returns CDR1 WSHSY and CDR2 SAAADI. The CDR3 coding sequence is TGCGCCAGCAGCATAAACCGCGGGGGGGCCTACAATGAGCAGTTCTTC. Protein sequence: CASSINRGGAYNEQFF.

The chain carries TRBV27 and TRBJ1-5; tentatively, D is TRBD1 (6 bases). Germline V gene sequence: CDR1 MNHEY, CDR2 SMNVEV (reference sequence). V gave up 6 bases and J gave up 8 bases, with 17 bases separating them. The CDR3 length is 14 residues. The CDR3 nucleotides read TGTGCCAGCAGATCTACAGGGCCCTGGGAGCCCCAGCATTTT. This sequence encodes CASRSTGPWEPQHF.

V gene TRBV10-3 combines with J gene TRBJ2-7; D uncertain. Germline-derived CDR1 and CDR2 are ENHRY and SYGVKD. This CDR3 spans 13 amino acids. V lost 7 bases, J lost 3 bases, and 13 bases lay in between. The CDR3 is CAIKPHSSYEQYF. For the CDR3, the DNA is TGTGCCATCAAACCCCACTCCAGCTACGAGCAGTACTTC.

V gene TRBV20-1 combines with J gene TRBJ2-6, with a weak D call TRBD1 (6 bases). The germline CDR1 and CDR2 sequences are DFQATT and SNEGSKA (reference sequence). The germline V and J ends were trimmed by 0 bases and 3 bases, with 12 bases remaining between them. The CDR3 covers 16 residues. CDR3 bases: TGCAGTGCTAGAGAACCAAACAGGGTTGGGGCCAACGTCCTGACTTTC. Translating it yields CSAREPNRVGANVLTF.

The sample holds a few counts of this clonotype. The chain couples TRBV5-1 to TRBJ2-1; D perhaps matches TRBD2 (6 bases). Germline-derived CDR1 and CDR2 are SGHRS and YFSETQ. Trimming removed 3 bases from V and 3 bases from J, with 16 bases in between. The CDR3 loop spans 16 amino acids. Here the CDR3 reads CASSSRLGLSYNEQFF. The CDR3, as DNA: TGCGCCAGCAGCTCAAGACTAGGTTTAAGCTACAATGAGCAGTTCTTC.